Below are 23 T cell receptor beta chains sequenced from a single sample in a study of beta chain features in type 1 diabetes. Findings and limits, study-wide: Shorter TCRB CDR3s, moderately but significantly so, marked every one of the four CD4+ subsets in Type 1 diabetes patients.

All of the isolated RNA was reverse transcribed, so expressed TCRB transcripts were sequenced. Assay: immunoSEQ multiplex PCR; the TCRdb copy retains only in-frame clones and omits some. The profile shows roughly 280,000 clones, around 25% of them singletons. These TCRs' antigens remain unknown. Sequences were obtained from naive CD4+ T cells from blood. Every receptor here comes from a woman in her twenties or thirties with type 1 diabetes.

The chain links TRBV7-9 to TRBJ2-5, with TRBD1 identical over 8 bases. Unmatched junction bases numbered 6, after V lost 2 bases and J lost 4 bases. The CDR3 has 15 residues. Germline V CDR1 and CDR2: SEHNR, FQNEAQ (reference sequence). The CDR3: CASSLIDRGPETQYF. CDR3 DNA sequence: TGTGCCAGCAGCTTAATCGACAGGGGCCCAGAGACCCAGTACTTC. The complete variable domain, with remaining parts taken from reference TRBV7-9 and TRBJ2-5, reads DTGVSQNPRHKITKRGQNVTFRCDPISEHNRLYWYRQTLGQGPEFLTYFQNEAQLEKSRLLSDRFSAERPKGSFSTLEIQRTEQGDSAMYLCASSLIDRGPETQYFGPGTRLLVL.

This chain uses TRBV9 with TRBJ2-7; 7 bases match TRBD2. The CDR3 length is 14 residues. The germline gives CDR1 SGDLS, CDR2 YYNGEE. Losses at the gene ends were 3 bases for V and 2 bases for J; bases not matched to a gene: 5. The CDR3 bases are TGTGCCAGCAGCGGAAAAAGCGGGACCTACGAGCAGTACTTC. Residues: CASSGKSGTYEQYF.

V usage is TRBV29-1 and J usage is TRBJ2-7, with D possibly TRBD1 on 7 matching bases. CDR3 length: 14 residues. Germline CDR1 reads SQVTM; CDR2 reads ANQGSEA. V dropped 6 bases and J dropped 2 bases, with 17 bases sitting between them. The CDR3 reads CSVAGQLSTYEQYF. Written as DNA, the CDR3 is TGCAGCGTGGCGGGACAGCTATCAACCTACGAGCAGTACTTC.

J is TRBJ1-1 and V is TRBV7-9, with a possible D match to TRBD1 (5 bases). This CDR3 has 16 amino acids. The ends were cut back, 8 bases at V and 0 bases at J, with 19 bases in the middle. The germline V gene encodes CDR1 SEHNR and CDR2 FQNEAQ (reference sequence). CDR3: CASPAGGREVNTEAFF. The DNA of the CDR3 is TGTGCCAGCCCAGCCGGGGGGAGAGAGGTGAACACTGAAGCTTTCTTT. Together with reference TRBV7-9 and TRBJ1-1, the CDR3 gives the full variable domain: DTGVSQNPRHKITKRGQNVTFRCDPISEHNRLYWYRQTLGQGPEFLTYFQNEAQLEKSRLLSDRFSAERPKGSFSTLEIQRTEQGDSAMYLCASPAGGREVNTEAFFGQGTRLTVV.

This clone showed up just a few times. V usage is TRBV14 and J usage is TRBJ1-2; maybe TRBD1 (5 bases). The CDR3 totals 13 residues. Germline loops: CDR1 SGHDN, CDR2 FVKESK. The V end was cut by 4 bases, the J end by 6 bases, with 12 bases between. The CDR3 nucleotides are TGTGCCAGCAGCCCCAGGAGGGGTAATGGCTACACCTTC. As protein: CASSPRRGNGYTF.

The chain links TRBV30 to TRBJ1-4; no reliable D call. The CDR3 spans 12 residues. Germline loops: CDR1 GTSNPN, CDR2 SVGIG (reference sequence). The germline V and J ends were trimmed by 5 bases and 3 bases, with 7 bases remaining between them. CDR3 region: CAWGRANEKLFF. Here the CDR3 DNA reads TGTGCCTGGGGGAGGGCTAATGAAAAACTGTTTTTT.

The chain carries TRBV30 and TRBJ1-4; D is unresolved. The CDR3 length is 12 residues. Germline V gives CDR1 GTSNPN, CDR2 SVGIG (reference sequence). Trimming shortened V by 7 bases and J by 5 bases, and 11 bases separated the two germline ends. The CDR3 loop reads CAFQRGNEKLFF. The CDR3 coding sequence is TGTGCCTTCCAACGGGGAAATGAAAAACTGTTTTTT.

This clone has only a few counts. The chain has TRBV29-1 and TRBJ1-1; 7 nucleotides agree with TRBD1. Germline CDR1 reads SQVTM; CDR2 reads ANQGSEA. V gave up 5 bases and J gave up 10 bases; unmatched junction bases: 10. The CDR3 runs 12 residues. The CDR3 bases are TGCAGCGTTTATCAGCCCAACAGGGGAGCTTTCTTT. It is translated as CSVYQPNRGAFF.

This chain links TRBV30 with TRBJ2-2, with D possibly TRBD1 on 8 matching bases. Germline V gene data show CDR1 as GTSNPN and CDR2 as SVGIG (reference sequence). Deletions cut 8 bases from V and 7 bases from J, with 17 bases between. The CDR3 extends over 13 amino acids. CDR3 sequence: CAADRGGVGELFF. The CDR3 DNA reads TGTGCCGCCGACAGGGGAGGGGTCGGGGAGCTGTTTTTT.

This clone has a handful of counts. This chain joins TRBV29-1 and TRBJ2-1; 8 bases are shared with TRBD1. Germline V gives CDR1 SQVTM, CDR2 ANQGSEA. This CDR3 spans 13 amino acids. V lost 4 bases, J lost 7 bases, and 6 bases stayed unmatched. The CDR3 sequence: CSVGGRGRNEQFF. The CDR3 DNA reads as TGCAGCGTTGGGGGCAGGGGGCGGAATGAGCAGTTCTTC.

This clone was recorded a few times. V is TRBV28 and J is TRBJ2-2; 10 positions match TRBD2. Germline trimming cut 5 bases from V and 0 bases from J; bases unmatched to any gene: 0. The CDR3 consists of 15 residues. Germline values: CDR1 MDHEN, CDR2 SYDVKM. CDR3 coding DNA: TGTGCCAGCAGTCTAGCGGGAGCGAACACCGGGGAGCTGTTTTTT. Translating it yields CASSLAGANTGELFF.

Concerning this clone itself: The same CDR3 arises from other DNA sequences in this sample as well. The J gene is TRBJ1-1, the V gene TRBV9; D is undetermined. The CDR3 sequence is 13 residues long. In germline, CDR1 is SGDLS, CDR2 YYNGEE. Trimming removed 1 base at V and 1 base at J, with 5 bases between. CDR3 bases: TGTGCCAGCAGCGTATCGGGGAACACTGAAGCTTTCTTT. This translates into CASSVSGNTEAFF. Supplemented by reference TRBV9 and TRBJ1-1, the full variable domain reads DSGVTQTPKHLITATGQRVTLRCSPRSGDLSVYWYQQSLDQGLQFLIQYYNGEERAKGNILERFSAQQFPDLHSELNLSSLELGDSALYFCASSVSGNTEAFFGQGTRLTVV.

This clone turned up a few times. The genes are TRBV11-3 and TRBJ1-4; 8 nucleotides match TRBD1. The germline V gene has CDR1 SGHNT and CDR2 YENEEA. This CDR3 is 15 amino acids long. Trimming cost V 5 bases and J 4 bases; bases outside gene matches: 6. CDR3 sequence reads: CASSTRTGRNEKLFF. The CDR3 DNA follows: TGTGCCAGCAGCACTCGGACAGGGCGTAATGAAAAACTGTTTTTT.

This clone came up a few times. CDR3 in DNA: TGCGCCAGCAGCCGGGGAGGGCCCGTAGCAGATACGCAGTATTTT. Amino acid sequence: CASSRGGPVADTQYF. The chain links TRBV4-1 to TRBJ2-3; the match to TRBD2 covers 7 bases. The CDR3 is made up of 15 amino acids. The V segment lost 4 bases and the J segment 4 bases; nucleotides outside the gene matches: 8. The germline V gene encodes CDR1 MGHRA and CDR2 YSYEKL.

This chain joins TRBV4-2 and TRBJ2-5; D not certain. Germline V gene lookup returns CDR1 LGHNA and CDR2 YNFKEQ. The CDR3 is 15 amino acids. The ends were cut back, 1 base at V and 3 bases at J, with 12 bases in the middle. The CDR3 loop is CASSQGHSIEETQYF. CDR3 nucleotide sequence: TGTGCCAGCAGCCAAGGCCACAGCATTGAAGAGACCCAGTACTTC.

This clone was counted between two and nine times. This chain joins TRBV7-9 and TRBJ2-7, with 11 bases identical to TRBD2. The CDR3 length is 15 residues. Germline V gives CDR1 SEHNR, CDR2 FQNEAQ (reference sequence). The ends lost 3 bases at V and 0 bases at J; junction bases unmatched: 1. The CDR3: CASSLTSGASYEQYF. The CDR3, as DNA: TGTGCCAGCAGCTTGACTAGCGGGGCCTCCTACGAGCAGTACTTC.

The chain has TRBV7-2 and TRBJ2-7; a possible D gene is TRBD2 (6 bases). Trimming stripped 2 bases from V and 3 bases from J, with 8 bases between. The germline CDR1 and CDR2 sequences are SGHTA and FQGNSA. CDR3 length equals 13 residues. The CDR3 is CASSLMDYYEQYF. CDR3 nucleotides: TGTGCCAGCAGCTTAATGGACTACTACGAGCAGTACTTC.

This clone occurred a few times. The chain joins TRBV27 to TRBJ2-4, with 12 bases lining up with TRBD2. The CDR3 spans 14 residues. V shed 6 bases and J 9 bases; nucleotides not matched to a gene: 6. Per the germline V gene, CDR1 is MNHEY and CDR2 is SMNVEV (reference sequence). The CDR3 DNA sequence: TGTGCCAGCAGGAGACTAGCGGGAGATAGCATTCAGTACTTC. Residues: CASRRLAGDSIQYF.

The rearrangement joins TRBV19 to TRBJ2-3, with D maybe TRBD2 (5 bases). From germline, CDR1 is LNHDA and CDR2 SQIVND (reference sequence). The CDR3 is 15 residues long. The V gene lost 3 bases and the J gene lost 0 bases, with 10 bases spanning the gap. The DNA for the CDR3 is TGTGCCAGTAGTATTCCGGGATTCAGCACAGATACGCAGTATTTT. This sequence encodes CASSIPGFSTDTQYF. Looking up the rest from reference TRBV19 and TRBJ2-3 gives the full variable domain: DGGITQSPKYLFRKEGQNVTLSCEQNLNHDAMYWYRQDPGQGLRLIYYSQIVNDFQKGDIAEGYSVSREKKESFPLTVTSAQKNPTAFYLCASSIPGFSTDTQYFGPGTRLTVL.

The chain employs TRBV6-6 and TRBJ2-1, with 10 bases aligning to TRBD2. V shed 4 bases and J 8 bases; nucleotides not matched to a gene: 8. Germline values: CDR1 MNHNY, CDR2 SVGAGI (reference sequence). This CDR3 has 15 residues. CDR3 DNA: TGTGCCAGCAGTTCCCTAGCGGGAGCCCTCGATGAGCAGTTCTTC. This codes for CASSSLAGALDEQFF.

This clone showed up just a few times. V gene TRBV15 combines with J gene TRBJ2-1, with 7 bases fitting TRBD1. The CDR3 has 17 residues. Germline values: CDR1 LNHNV, CDR2 YYDKDF (reference sequence). The ends lost 0 bases at V and 0 bases at J; junction bases unmatched: 5. Written as DNA, the CDR3 is TGTGCCACCAGCAGAGATAAAGGGACAGCCTCCTACAATGAGCAGTTCTTC. The encoded protein is CATSRDKGTASYNEQFF. Full variable domain (missing parts from reference TRBV15 and TRBJ2-1): DAMVIQNPRYQVTQFGKPVTLSCSQTLNHNVMYWYQQKSSQAPKLLFHYYDKDFNNEADTPDNFQSRRPNTSFCFLDIRSPGLGDTAMYLCATSRDKGTASYNEQFFGPGTRLTVL.

This clone came up a few times. The chain carries TRBV7-9 and TRBJ1-1; a possible D gene is TRBD1 (5 bases). Germline-derived CDR1 and CDR2 are SEHNR and FQNEAQ (reference sequence). There are 12 residues in the CDR3. V lost 3 bases to trimming and J lost 7 bases, with 9 bases between them. In nucleotides, the CDR3 is TGTGCCAGCAGCTTGGACACCGTTGAAGCTTTCTTT. Translating gives CASSLDTVEAFF.

CDR3 loop: CASSYSGGEQPQHF. CDR3 sequence (DNA): TGTGCCAGCAGTTACTCCGGAGGTGAACAGCCCCAGCATTTT. This rearrangement joins TRBV6-5 to TRBJ1-5, with D unresolved. Trimming removed 0 bases from V and 7 bases from J, with 10 bases in between. The CDR3 runs to 14 residues. Germline loops: CDR1 MNHEY, CDR2 SVGAGI.